This T cell receptor beta chain was found in a study of blood T cell repertoires in COVID-19. Sequencing used immunoSEQ multiplex PCR; TCRdb keeps in-frame clones, though not all of them. This table holds just over 150,000 clones, 80% to 90% found once. The CDR3 is 15 amino acids. The germline V and J ends were trimmed by 1 base and 9 bases, with 16 bases remaining between them. Germline V gene lookup returns CDR1 LNHDA and CDR2 SQIVND (reference sequence). This chain connects TRBV19 to TRBJ2-1; TRBD1 might be the D (5 bases). This TCR was sampled from a woman between 40 and 55 years old with acute or convalescent COVID-19. The sequencing input was peripheral blood. As DNA, the CDR3 is TGTGCCAGTAGTATAGTGACAGCCTCGGTAAGTGAGCAGTTCTTC. Translated, it gives CASSIVTASVSEQFF.